This paragraph covers one TCR beta chain sequence. The data are from a study of blood T cell repertoires in COVID-19. In the study overall: The cDNA or gDNA used as material had been derived from T cells, B-cell-depleted T cells, or PBMCs.

The CDR3 totals 16 residues. The germline gives CDR1 LGHDT, CDR2 YNNKEL (reference sequence). The V and J ends lost 0 bases and 1 base respectively, with 12 bases between them. Using immunoSEQ multiplex PCR, the repertoire was profiled, and TCRdb retains in-frame clones only, with some absent. The table has 250,000 to 400,000 clones, 90% seen once; the top ten hold 2.5% to 3.5%. The TCR was taken from a woman in her 30s with COVID-19, enrolled during active disease. The rearrangement uses TRBV3-1 (or the pseudogene TRBV3-2) and TRBJ1-1, with D perhaps matching TRBD1 (5 bases). Sequenced sample: peripheral blood. The CDR3: CASSQDIPGKNTEAFF. CDR3 bases: TGTGCCAGCAGCCAAGATATTCCAGGGAAGAACACTGAAGCTTTCTTT.